The rows below give T cell receptor beta chains drawn from one sample of a study of control samples from healthy donors and cancer patients. The protocol was immunoSEQ multiplex PCR, while the TCRdb copy is restricted to in-frame clones and leaves out a portion. Of roughly 43,000 clones in the sample, about 94% were seen once. The sequenced sample was blood. These receptors originate from a man aged 55 to 70 in good health. Both conserved end residues are part of each CDR3. A D gene is named only where the DNA matches it firmly. Size tells how often a clone was seen (once, few, many) or the class of an expanded clone, and some rows leave it out.

D gene,V gene,J gene,clone size,CDR3 DNA,CDR3 protein
.,TRBV7-2,TRBJ1-1,.,TGTGCCAGCAGCTTACCGGCAGGGATAGGGACTGAAGCTTTCTTT,CASSLPAGIGTEAFF
.,TRBV9,TRBJ2-1,.,TGTGCCAGCAGCGTAGACCCCGTCTCTCGTGGTGAGCAGTTCTTC,CASSVDPVSRGEQFF
.,TRBV9,TRBJ2-1,.,TGTGCCAGCAGCGTAGTGCCGGGCCCCTACAATGAGCAGTTCTTC,CASSVVPGPYNEQFF
.,TRBV7-6,TRBJ2-7,.,TGTGCCAGCAGCTCACAACGAGAGCAGTACTTC,CASSSQREQYF
.,TRBV12-5,TRBJ2-2,.,TGTGCTCCTCCCTCTCCGGGACCCATGAAGAACACCGGGGAGCTGTTTTTT,CAPPSPGPMKNTGELFF
.,TRBV11-1,TRBJ2-5,.,TGTGCCAGCAGCCCCCGGGACCAACTGAGAGAGACCCAGTACTTC,CASSPRDQLRETQYF
TRBD1,TRBV19,TRBJ1-6,.,TGTGCCAGTAGTATTCCGGGACAGGCCTATAATTCACCCCTCCACTTT,CASSIPGQAYNSPLHF
TRBD1,TRBV6-5,TRBJ2-7,.,TGTGCCAGCAGTAACGGACAGGGATCCTACGAGCAGTACTTC,CASSNGQGSYEQYF
TRBD1,TRBV9,TRBJ2-7,.,TGTGCCAGCAGCGTAGGTTGGACAGGGGGGCGCGAGCAGTACTTC,CASSVGWTGGREQYF
TRBD2,TRBV13,TRBJ2-7,.,TGTGCCAGCAGCCCCTGGGCTAGCGGGAGAGCCGAGCAGTACTTC,CASSPWASGRAEQYF
.,TRBV9,TRBJ1-5,few,TGTGCCAGCAGCGTAGCGGATAATCAGCCCCAGCATTTT,CASSVADNQPQHF
.,TRBV3-1/TRBV3-2,TRBJ2-3,.,TGTGCCAGCAGCCAAGGGGACGGAGAAGATACGCAGTATTTT,CASSQGDGEDTQYF
.,TRBV3-1/TRBV3-2,TRBJ1-2,.,TGTGCCAGCAGCCCAAACCCCCCGACGGCCGTTCGTGGCTACACCTTC,CASSPNPPTAVRGYTF
TRBD2,TRBV4-2,TRBJ2-7,.,TGTGCCAGCAGCCAAGAACTAGCGGCCACCTACGAGCAGTACTTC,CASSQELAATYEQYF
TRBD1,TRBV5-1,TRBJ1-2,.,TGCGCCAGCAGCCCGGGGACAGGGGATGGCTACACCTTC,CASSPGTGDGYTF
.,TRBV18,TRBJ2-2,.,TGTGCCAGCTCACCAGGGCGCACAGGGCTCGACACCGGGGAGCTGTTTTTT,CASSPGRTGLDTGELFF
TRBD2,TRBV2,TRBJ2-1,once,TGTGCCAGCAGGGTGAGGACTAGCGGGTACAATGAGCAGTTCTTC,CASRVRTSGYNEQFF
.,TRBV27,TRBJ1-1,.,TGTGCCAGCCTGGGGGAGGGGGTGAACACTGAAGCTTTCTTT,CASLGEGVNTEAFF
.,TRBV28,TRBJ2-1,once,TGTGCCAGCAGTGGGAGCCCAGTCATCAATGAGCAGTTCTTC,CASSGSPVINEQFF
.,TRBV19,TRBJ1-5,.,TGTGCCAGTAGTATCGCACGGTCATATAGCAATCAGCCCCAGCATTTT,CASSIARSYSNQPQHF
.,TRBV7-6,TRBJ1-5,.,TGTGCCAGCAGCTTAGACGGGGGGAATGGTCAGCCCCAGCATTTT,CASSLDGGNGQPQHF
.,TRBV6-5,TRBJ2-1,.,TGTGCCAGCATCAAATCTAATGAGCAGTTCTTC,CASIKSNEQFF
.,TRBV19,TRBJ1-3,.,TGTGCCAGTAGGACCACCGGGACCGCTGGAAACACCATATATTTT,CASRTTGTAGNTIYF
TRBD1,TRBV10-3,TRBJ1-2,.,TGTGCCACCCACCCGGGACAGCCCCTCAACTATGGCTACACCTTC,CATHPGQPLNYGYTF
.,TRBV10-1,TRBJ2-1,.,TGCGCCAGCAGTGACCCAATGGGGAATGAGCAGTTCTTC,CASSDPMGNEQFF
TRBD2,TRBV30,TRBJ2-7,.,TGTGCTACCCAAGGTTCTAGCGGGAGCTCCTACGAGCAGTACTTC,CATQGSSGSSYEQYF
.,TRBV28,TRBJ2-3,.,TGTGCCAGCAGGAGGGTAGGCTCCTTCCTAGATACGCAGTATTTT,CASRRVGSFLDTQYF
.,TRBV2,TRBJ1-4,.,TGTGCCAGCAGTGAAGGGGCAGGCCGTAATGAAAAACTGTTTTTT,CASSEGAGRNEKLFF
.,TRBV5-8,TRBJ1-2,.,TGTGCCAGCAGCTTGTATGGCTACACCTTC,CASSLYGYTF
.,TRBV24-1,TRBJ1-4,.,TGTGCCGCCAGGGGATCAACTAATGAAAAACTGTTTTTT,CAARGSTNEKLFF
TRBD1,TRBV12-3/TRBV12-4,TRBJ2-4,.,TGTGCCAGCAGGGCGTGGGAACAGGGGCAAAACTTC,CASRAWEQGQNF
.,TRBV2,TRBJ2-7,.,TGTGCCAGCAGCATAGGACGCCTCCTCGAGCAGTACTTC,CASSIGRLLEQYF
.,TRBV25-1,TRBJ2-7,.,TGTGCCAGCAGTATCCTAGGGGGGACTCTAAGTTCCTACGAGCAGTACTTC,CASSILGGTLSSYEQYF
.,TRBV11-2,TRBJ1-1,.,TGTGCCAGCACCCCAGGAGGGGACATGAACACTGAAGCTTTCTTT,CASTPGGDMNTEAFF
TRBD1,TRBV10-3,TRBJ1-1,.,TGTGCCATCAAGGGACAGGCAAACACTGAAGCTTTCTTT,CAIKGQANTEAFF
.,TRBV28,TRBJ2-1,.,TGTGCCAGCAGTTTATTGGCGGTCCGTATTAGTAGGGTCTTC,CASSLLAVRISRVF
TRBD1,TRBV5-1,TRBJ1-1,.,TGCGCCAGCGGCTTCTTTGGTCCCGGGACAGGGGGGATCACTGAAGCTTTCTTT,CASGFFGPGTGGITEAFF
.,TRBV24-1,TRBJ2-1,.,TGTGCCACCAGTGAGCCCTCGGGACGGTACAATGAGCAGTTCTTC,CATSEPSGRYNEQFF
.,TRBV18,TRBJ2-7,.,TGTGCCAGCTCACCGGCGGGGCGGGACGAGCAGTACTTC,CASSPAGRDEQYF
TRBD1,TRBV28,TRBJ1-5,once,TGTGCCAGCAGTTTCAGACAGGGGAATAGCAATCAGCCCCAGCATTTT,CASSFRQGNSNQPQHF
.,TRBV19,TRBJ2-1,once,TGTGCCAGTAGTACTCCGACAGGATTCGAGAATGAGCAGTTCTTC,CASSTPTGFENEQFF
.,TRBV3-1/TRBV3-2,TRBJ2-7,.,TGTGCCAGCAGCCTAAGCCGGGGGGAGCAGTACTTC,CASSLSRGEQYF
TRBD1,TRBV3-1/TRBV3-2,TRBJ2-5,.,TGTGCCAGCAGCCAGGCGGACAGGTGGGGGTGGACCCAGTACTTC,CASSQADRWGWTQYF
.,TRBV29-1,TRBJ2-1,.,TGCAGCGTTGACAGGGGGGTTTTTAACAATGAGCAGTTCTTC,CSVDRGVFNNEQFF
.,TRBV11-3,TRBJ2-5,.,TGTGCCAGCAGCTCTTTAGGACCCCAAGAGACCCAGTACTTC,CASSSLGPQETQYF
TRBD2,TRBV2,TRBJ2-3,.,TGTGCCAGCAGTCACAATTCAGGGACTAGCGGGAGTGGTACGCAGTATTTT,CASSHNSGTSGSGTQYF
.,TRBV29-1,TRBJ2-1,.,TGCAGCGCTTCAGGGAGCTCCTACAATGGGCAGTTCTTC,CSASGSSYNGQFF
.,TRBV11-3,TRBJ2-7,once,TGTGCCAGCGGGGGCCCCGGTGGTCCCACAGGGCAGTACTTC,CASGGPGGPTGQYF
.,TRBV10-2,TRBJ2-3,.,TGCGCCAGCACCTTAGGGGGGGTCTCAGGTAGAACGCAGTATTTT,CASTLGGVSGRTQYF
.,TRBV30,TRBJ1-1,once,TGTGCCTGGGCCTTGGGTATAGGGGTGGGCACTGAAGCTTTCTTT,CAWALGIGVGTEAFF
.,TRBV24-1,TRBJ1-1,.,TGTGCCACCAAGCGGAACACTGAAGCTTTCTTT,CATKRNTEAFF
.,TRBV30,TRBJ1-2,.,TGTGCCTGGAGTTCTAGGAGGGCCTATGGCTACACCTTC,CAWSSRRAYGYTF
.,TRBV6-5,TRBJ1-1,.,TGTGCCAGCACCTCAGGCGTAGGGGGGGCTTTCTTT,CASTSGVGGAFF